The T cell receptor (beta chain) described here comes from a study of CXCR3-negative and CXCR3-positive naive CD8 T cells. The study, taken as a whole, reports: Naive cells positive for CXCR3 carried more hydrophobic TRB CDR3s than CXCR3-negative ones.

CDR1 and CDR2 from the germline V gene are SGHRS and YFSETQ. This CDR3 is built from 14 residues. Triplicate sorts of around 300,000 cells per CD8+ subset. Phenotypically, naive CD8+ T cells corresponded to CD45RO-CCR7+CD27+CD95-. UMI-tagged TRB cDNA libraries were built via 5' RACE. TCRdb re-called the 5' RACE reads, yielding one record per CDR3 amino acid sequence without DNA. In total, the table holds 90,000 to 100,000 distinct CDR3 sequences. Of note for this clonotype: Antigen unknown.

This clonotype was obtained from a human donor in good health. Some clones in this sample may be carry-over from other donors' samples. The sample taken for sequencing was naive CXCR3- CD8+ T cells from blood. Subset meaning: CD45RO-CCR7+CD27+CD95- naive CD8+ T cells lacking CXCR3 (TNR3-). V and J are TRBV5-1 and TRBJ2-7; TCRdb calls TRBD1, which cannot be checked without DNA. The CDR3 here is CASSQATGDYEQYF.